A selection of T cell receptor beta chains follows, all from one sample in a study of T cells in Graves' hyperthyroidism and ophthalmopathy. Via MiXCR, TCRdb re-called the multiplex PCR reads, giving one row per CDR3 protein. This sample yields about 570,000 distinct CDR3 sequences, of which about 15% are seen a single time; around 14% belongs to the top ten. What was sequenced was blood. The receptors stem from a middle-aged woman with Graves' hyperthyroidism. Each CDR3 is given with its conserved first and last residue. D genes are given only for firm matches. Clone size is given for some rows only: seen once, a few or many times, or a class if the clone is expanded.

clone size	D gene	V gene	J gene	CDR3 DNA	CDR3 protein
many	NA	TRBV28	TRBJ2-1	TGTGCCAGCAGTTTGGAGATAGCGTTCTCCTACAATGAGCAGTTCTTC	CASSLEIAFSYNEQFF
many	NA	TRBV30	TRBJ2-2	TGTGCCTGGAGCTCACAGGGACCCGGGGAGCTGTTTTTT	CAWSSQGPGELFF
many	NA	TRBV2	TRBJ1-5	TGTGCCAGCAGTGAGTCACAGAATCAGCCCCAGCATTTT	CASSESQNQPQHF
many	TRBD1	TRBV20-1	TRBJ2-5	TGCAGTGCTAGGGGGACAGCTGAAGAGACCCAGTACTTC	CSARGTAEETQYF
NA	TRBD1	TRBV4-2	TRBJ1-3	TGTGCCAGCAGCCAAGTTCAGGGGGCCCCTTCTGGAAACACCATATATTTT	CASSQVQGAPSGNTIYF
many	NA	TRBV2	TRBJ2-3	TGTGCCAGCAGTGATCTTTCCCCAGATACGCAGTATTTT	CASSDLSPDTQYF
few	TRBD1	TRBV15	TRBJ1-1	TGTGCCACCAAAACAGGGGACACTGAAGCTTTCTTT	CATKTGDTEAFF
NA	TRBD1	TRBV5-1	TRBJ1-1	TGCGCCAGCAGCAACGGACAGGGGAGCACTGAAGCTTTCTTT	CASSNGQGSTEAFF
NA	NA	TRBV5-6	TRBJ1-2	TGTGCCAGCACCTCACTTATCCCTGGGCCCTATGGCTACACCTTC	CASTSLIPGPYGYTF
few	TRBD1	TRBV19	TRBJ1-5	TGTGCCAGTAGTCCGACAGGGACCGATCAGCCCCAGCATTTT	CASSPTGTDQPQHF
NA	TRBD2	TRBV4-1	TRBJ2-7	TGCGCCAGCAGCCCCCAACCCGGGACTAGCGGCTCCTACGAGCAGTACTTC	CASSPQPGTSGSYEQYF
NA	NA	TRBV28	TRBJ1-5	TGTGCCAGCAGCCCTTTAACAGGGAGCCAGCCCCAGCATTTT	CASSPLTGSQPQHF
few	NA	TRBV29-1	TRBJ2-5	TGCAGCGTTGATTACGGTGAGGAGGACGTTACCGAGACCCAGTACTTC	CSVDYGEEDVTETQYF
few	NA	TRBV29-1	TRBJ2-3	TGCAGCGGGGGAGTAGATACGCAGTATTTT	CSGGVDTQYF
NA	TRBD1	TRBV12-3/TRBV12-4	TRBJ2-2	TGTGCCAGCAGTCCCGGACAGGGGGCCGGGGCCGGGGAGCTGTTTTTT	CASSPGQGAGAGELFF
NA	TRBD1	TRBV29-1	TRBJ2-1	TGCAGCGTTGACTACAGGGGGCTAAATGAGCAGTTCTTC	CSVDYRGLNEQFF
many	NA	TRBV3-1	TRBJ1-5	TGTGCCAGCAGCCACGGATATAGCAATCAGCCCCAGCATTTT	CASSHGYSNQPQHF
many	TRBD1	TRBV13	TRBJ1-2	TGTGCCAGCAGCCTGACAGGGGTTGTGTATGGCTACACCTTC	CASSLTGVVYGYTF
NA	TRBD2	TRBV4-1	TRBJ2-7	TGCGCCAGCAGCCAAACGGCAGCGGGGGGTTCATCCTACGAGCAGTACTTC	CASSQTAAGGSSYEQYF
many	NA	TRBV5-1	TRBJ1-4	TGCGCCAGCACCATGGGCAGGGGTGCTAATGAAAAACTGTTTTTT	CASTMGRGANEKLFF
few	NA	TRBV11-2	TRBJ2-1	TGTGCCAGCAGCTTAGAATTAGTACCCCGGGGCTACAATGAGCAGTTCTTC	CASSLELVPRGYNEQFF
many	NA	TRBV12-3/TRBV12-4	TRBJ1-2	TGTGCCAGCAGTTTACCAAGCGCGGGTGGTGCCTATGGCTACACCTTC	CASSLPSAGGAYGYTF
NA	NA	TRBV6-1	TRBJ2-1	TGTGCCAGCAGTCCTTCTAGCCACAATGAGCAGTTCTTC	CASSPSSHNEQFF
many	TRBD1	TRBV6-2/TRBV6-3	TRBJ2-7	TGTGCCAGCAGGGCGACCGGGACAGTCTCCTACGAGCAGTACTTC	CASRATGTVSYEQYF
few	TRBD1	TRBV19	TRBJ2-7	TGTGCCAGTAGTATGGGGACAGGGAGCTCCTACGAGCAGTACTTC	CASSMGTGSSYEQYF
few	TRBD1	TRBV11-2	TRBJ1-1	TGTGCCAGCAGCGTCGGGACAGGGGGCGTAATGAACACTGAAGCTTTCTTT	CASSVGTGGVMNTEAFF
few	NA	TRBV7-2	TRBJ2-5	TGTGCCACCCGGGGAAGCGTACAAGAGACCCAGTACTTC	CATRGSVQETQYF
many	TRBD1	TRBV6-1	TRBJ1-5	TGTGCCAGCAGATTGGACAGGCGGGATAGAGGCAATCAGCCCCAGCATTTT	CASRLDRRDRGNQPQHF
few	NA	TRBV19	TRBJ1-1	TGTGCCAGTACAGCGGTGAGTTCCACTGAAGCTTTCTTT	CASTAVSSTEAFF
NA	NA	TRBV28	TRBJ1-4	TGTGCCAGCAGCCGACAGTATAATGAAAAACTGTTTTTT	CASSRQYNEKLFF
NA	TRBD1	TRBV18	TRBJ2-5	TGTGCCAGCTCACCCCAGACAGGGGAGGAGACCCAGTACTTC	CASSPQTGEETQYF
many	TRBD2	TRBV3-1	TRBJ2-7	TGTGCCAGCAGCGCGACTAGCGGGACTTTGGGCGAGCAGTACTTC	CASSATSGTLGEQYF
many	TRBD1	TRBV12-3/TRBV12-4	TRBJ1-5	TGTGCCAAAAAAGGAAATACAGGGGCCTATAACCAGGGTCCCCAGCATTTT	CAKKGNTGAYNQGPQHF
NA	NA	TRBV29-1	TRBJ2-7	TGCAGCGTTTCCTTAGATGATGACGGAGGATACGAGCAGTACTTC	CSVSLDDDGGYEQYF
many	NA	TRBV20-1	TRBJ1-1	TGCAGTGCTAGAGCGTGGGGACCGAACACTGAAGCTTTCTTT	CSARAWGPNTEAFF
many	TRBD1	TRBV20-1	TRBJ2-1	TGCAGTGCTCCTCCACAGGGGTTCTACAATGAGCAGTTCTTC	CSAPPQGFYNEQFF
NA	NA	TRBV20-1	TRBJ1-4	TGCAGTGCTAGAGATCTGGGAAGAACATTTGAAAAACTGTTTTTT	CSARDLGRTFEKLFF
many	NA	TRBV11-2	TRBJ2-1	TGTGCCAGCAGCTTAGATCAATTGAGGCTAGTGGAGCAGTTCTTC	CASSLDQLRLVEQFF
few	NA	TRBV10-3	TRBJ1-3	TGTGCCATCAGTGCTGGGTCTGCTGGAAACACCATATATTTT	CAISAGSAGNTIYF
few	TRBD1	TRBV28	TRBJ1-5	TGTGCCAGCAGTTTTCAGCAGGGGGGTCTGCCCCAGCATTTT	CASSFQQGGLPQHF
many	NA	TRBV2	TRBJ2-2	TGTGCCAGCAGTAGGGGAAAGAACACCGGGGAGCTGTTTTTT	CASSRGKNTGELFF
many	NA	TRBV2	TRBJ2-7	TGTGCCAGCAGTGAGCAGGGCGGCGAGCAGTACTTC	CASSEQGGEQYF
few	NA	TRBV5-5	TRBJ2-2	TGTGCCAGCAGCTTTGGCGGGTTCACCGGGGAGCTGTTTTTT	CASSFGGFTGELFF
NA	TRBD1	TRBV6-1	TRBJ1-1	TGTGCCAGCATCCCCGGGACAGGGGCTGAAGCTTTCTTT	CASIPGTGAEAFF
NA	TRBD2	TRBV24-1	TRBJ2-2	TGTGCCACCAGTGAAGGACTAGTCGGCGGGGAGCTGTTTTTT	CATSEGLVGGELFF
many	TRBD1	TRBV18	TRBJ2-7	TGTGCCAGCTCACACAGGGGGCTCTACGAGCAGTACTTC	CASSHRGLYEQYF
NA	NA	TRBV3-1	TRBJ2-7	TGTGCCAGCAGCTTCGGCAGGGGGGCCGAGCAGTACTTC	CASSFGRGAEQYF